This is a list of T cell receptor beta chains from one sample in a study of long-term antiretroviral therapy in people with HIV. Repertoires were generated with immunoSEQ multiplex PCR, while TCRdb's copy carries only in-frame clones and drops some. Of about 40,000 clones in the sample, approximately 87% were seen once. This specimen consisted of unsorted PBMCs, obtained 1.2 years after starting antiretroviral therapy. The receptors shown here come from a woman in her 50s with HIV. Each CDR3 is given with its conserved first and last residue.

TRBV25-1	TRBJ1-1	CASSKDRGGTEAFF
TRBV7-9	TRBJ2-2	CASSRMTATGELFF
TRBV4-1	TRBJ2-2	CASSPEWVTGELFF
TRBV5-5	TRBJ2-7	CASSLAGGVGRDSPLEQYF
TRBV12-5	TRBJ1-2	CASGSDNQGYTF
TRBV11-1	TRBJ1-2	CASSYDRSGGYTF
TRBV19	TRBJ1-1	CASTEDWNTEAFF
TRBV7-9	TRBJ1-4	CASSRRGVTGMEKLFF
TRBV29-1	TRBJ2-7	CSVERSGATYEQYF
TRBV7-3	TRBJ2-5	CASSGSREETQYF